This T cell receptor beta chain was profiled in a study of early T cells in non-severe SARS-CoV-2 infection. One entry per CDR3 protein, called by TCRdb with MiXCR from the 5' RACE reads. Among roughly 36,000 distinct CDR3 sequences listed, around 5.9% were seen once. This clonotype was seen only a few times. Compared with germline, one end of the junction differs, possibly owing to a read error. The germline V gene encodes CDR1 LGHDT and CDR2 YNNKEL (reference sequence). The CDR3 runs to 17 residues. The receptor was derived from an adult who was a healthcare worker with PCR-confirmed SARS-CoV-2 infection or an uninfected control (not recorded which). The gene calls are TRBV3-1 and TRBJ2-4; D might be TRBD1 or TRBD2, each matching 5 bases. The sequencing sample was made of whole blood. The CDR3 DNA is TGTGCCAGCACCCAAGGGGATGCGGGTATGGGGAAAAACATTCAGTACTTC. It encodes CASTQGDAGMGKNIQYF.